The present T cell receptor beta chain was sequenced within a study of somatic mutations in cytotoxic T cells in rheumatoid arthritis. Study conclusions and caveats: It was in rheumatoid arthritis patients, but not in healthy controls, that CD8+ clonality increased with age. It was found that CD8+ T-cell clonality in rheumatoid arthritis patients did not differ significantly from that in age-matched healthy controls. The modest underrepresentation of TRBV07 observed in rheumatoid arthritis patients was not subjected to multiple-comparison adjustment.

Trimming cost V 0 bases and J 2 bases; bases outside gene matches: 10. The CDR3 is 16 amino acids. The germline CDR1 and CDR2 sequences are GTSNPN and SVGIG (reference sequence). The table lists this clone with a few counts. What it binds is unknown. The investigators isolated CD4+ and CD8+ cells by positive magnetic bead selection and checked their purity by flow cytometry. Clones were sequenced by immunoSEQ multiplex PCR, and TCRdb holds only the in-frame ones, with some missing. Of approximately 30,000 clones in the sample, roughly 80% were seen once. This receptor was obtained from an adult with rheumatoid arthritis. Source material: CD8+ T cells sorted from blood. The rearrangement uses TRBV30 and TRBJ2-7, with TRBD2 matching over 7 bases. The CDR3 is CAWSVILAASAYEQYF. CDR3 in DNA: TGTGCCTGGAGTGTGATCCTAGCGGCCTCAGCCTACGAGCAGTACTTC.